This T cell receptor (beta chain) was recovered during a study of blood T cell repertoires in COVID-19. Study-level background: COVID-19 samples from acute and convalescent phases originated in the United States, Italy and Spain.

Germline CDR1 and CDR2: WNHNN and SYGVQD (reference sequence). V was clipped by 8 bases and J by 5 bases; unmatched bases: 9. The CDR3 sequence is 13 residues long. As handled by the study authors: Amplification of reference gene primers was used by the study to estimate nucleated cell counts. Produced via immunoSEQ multiplex PCR; TCRdb's table is partial and in-frame only. Clonal size and the V and J genes are those of that table, whereas D and trimming came from the DNA. This table has some 31,000 clones, over 90% appearing once. The J gene is TRBJ2-7, the V gene TRBV10-1, with TRBD1 matching 7 bases. The sample comprised peripheral blood. The TCR sequence derives from a human donor in a cohort sampled during active COVID-19. CDR3 nucleotide sequence: TGCGCCAGCGGATACAGGGGATCCCACGAGCAGTACTTC. It encodes CASGYRGSHEQYF.